This T cell receptor (beta chain) was captured in a study of shared T cell receptors in the human thymus. Repertoires were generated with immunoSEQ multiplex PCR, while TCRdb's copy carries only in-frame clones and drops some. The sample lists about 730,000 clones, approximately 83% occurring once. V was trimmed by 2 bases and J by 1 base, leaving 14 bases between them. This CDR3 has 17 amino acids. Germline CDR1 LGHNA, CDR2 YSLEER. These records were also assigned to another study, of human thymus T cells. That work adds: Resections from corrective heart surgery supplied the thymus tissue. Highly overlapping thymic repertoires in unrelated individuals were reported by related research.

The material sequenced was thymocytes. The sequence was collected from a girl under three years old with a congenital heart defect. This chain links TRBV4-3 with TRBJ2-2; weak D call: TRBD2 (6 bases). Here the CDR3 reads CASSQQKGLQNTGELFF. The CDR3 region has the DNA TGCGCCAGCAGCCAACAGAAGGGACTCCAGAACACCGGGGAGCTGTTTTTT.